The rows below give T cell receptor beta chains drawn from one sample of a study of blood T cell repertoires in COVID-19. The protocol was immunoSEQ multiplex PCR, while the TCRdb copy is restricted to in-frame clones and leaves out a portion. This sample has about 100,000 clones; just over 85% occur once, and the top ten carry about 4.6%. The sequenced sample was peripheral blood. The source of these receptors is a human donor in a cohort sampled during active COVID-19. Both conserved end residues are trimmed from each CDR3. Not all rows give a size; the values are once, few, many and, for expanded clones, a class.

>TRBJ1-6|TRBV27|.
ASSFGTGENSPLH
>TRBJ2-5|TRBV6-6|few
ASSYSEGAETQY
>TRBJ2-1|TRBV5-1|once
ASSHRDRVYNEQF
>TRBJ2-1|TRBV6-2/TRBV6-3|.
ASSSATSSYNEQF
>TRBJ1-2|TRBV27|.
ASSFSLTDGYT
>TRBJ2-6|TRBV6-2/TRBV6-3|.
ASSFRVSGANVLT
>TRBJ1-2|TRBV28|.
ASSLYAGGLGYT
>TRBJ1-1|TRBV5-1|.
ASSPMTGGNTEAF
>TRBJ2-7|TRBV10-3|.
AITREGLGEQY
>TRBJ2-5|TRBV7-9|once
ASSLEGAGPYEETQY
>TRBJ2-7|TRBV28|.
ASSPSVYEQY
>TRBJ2-3|TRBV5-6|.
ASSIARLRAGSTDTQY
>TRBJ2-1|TRBV3-1/TRBV3-2|.
ASSRGSGDQF
>TRBJ2-3|TRBV12-5|.
ASGFAAGGGTDTQY
>TRBJ2-7|TRBV28|.
ASSLQGVGTYEQY
>TRBJ1-1|TRBV6-2/TRBV6-3|once
ASSYPTTGGSFTEAF
>TRBJ2-2|TRBV6-5|.
ASRPDTYGELF
>TRBJ2-3|TRBV6-5|.
ASKGTSGRNTQY
>TRBJ2-7|TRBV5-1|.
ASGNGASYEQY
>TRBJ2-3|TRBV5-4|.
ASSYFMEVTDTQY
>TRBJ2-1|TRBV5-4|.
ASSDRERTIHEQF
>TRBJ1-3|TRBV5-6|.
ASSLDRVGNTIY
>TRBJ2-1|TRBV20-1|.
SASRGEREGPEQF
>TRBJ2-7|TRBV7-8|.
ASRTPGQTYEQY
>TRBJ2-3|TRBV3-1/TRBV3-2|.
ASSPGLATDTQY
>TRBJ2-1|TRBV5-1|once
ASTQALNNEQF
>TRBJ2-2|TRBV6-2/TRBV6-3|.
ASSSSTGWNTGELF
>TRBJ2-7|TRBV6-5|.
ASSYSYEGVYEQY
>TRBJ1-2|TRBV3-1/TRBV3-2|many
ASSSIRALANYGYT
>TRBJ1-2|TRBV19|.
ASIPDRTSYGYT
>TRBJ2-3|TRBV3-1/TRBV3-2|.
ASSSQWEDERTDTQY
>TRBJ2-1|TRBV27|.
ASSDLAPGYNEQF
>TRBJ2-3|TRBV4-3|.
ASSQEWLAASTDTQY
>TRBJ2-1|TRBV10-1|.
ASSESVRDRGYNEQF
>TRBJ2-5|TRBV28|.
ASSLFQDWETQY
>TRBJ1-5|TRBV10-1|few
ASSEVPASGQPQH
>TRBJ2-1|TRBV6-4|.
ASSDSRLAGGLNEQF
>TRBJ1-5|TRBV7-2|.
ASSLPTGNQPQH
>TRBJ1-1|TRBV20-1|.
SASQVQAEAF
>TRBJ2-7|TRBV19|once
ASRRFRDSYEQY
>TRBJ1-5|TRBV18|.
ASSFRRDRGGSGDQPQH
>TRBJ2-7|TRBV5-5|.
ASSLDAGQVFYEQY
>TRBJ1-2|TRBV18|.
ASSQQGSHGYT